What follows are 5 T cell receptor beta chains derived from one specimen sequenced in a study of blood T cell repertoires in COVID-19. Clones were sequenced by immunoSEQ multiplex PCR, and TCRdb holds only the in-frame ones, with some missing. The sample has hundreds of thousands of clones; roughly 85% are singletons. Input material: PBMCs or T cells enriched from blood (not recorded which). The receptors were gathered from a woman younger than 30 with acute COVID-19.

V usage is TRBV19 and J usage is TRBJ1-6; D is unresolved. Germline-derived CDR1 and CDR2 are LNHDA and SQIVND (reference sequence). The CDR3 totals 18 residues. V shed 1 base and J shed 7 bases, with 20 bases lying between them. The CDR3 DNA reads TGTGCCAGTAGTATAGGAGCTGGAGTTGCCCTTGAAAATTCACCCCTCCACTTT. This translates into CASSIGAGVALENSPLHF.

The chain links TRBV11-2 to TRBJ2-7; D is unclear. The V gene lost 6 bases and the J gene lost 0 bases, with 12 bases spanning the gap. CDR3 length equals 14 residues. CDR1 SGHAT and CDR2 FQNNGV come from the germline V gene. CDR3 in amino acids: CASSDSSSSYEQYF. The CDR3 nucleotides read TGTGCCAGCAGTGACTCCTCGTCCTCCTACGAGCAGTACTTC. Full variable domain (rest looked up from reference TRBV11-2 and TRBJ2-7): EAGVAQSPRYKIIEKRQSVAFWCNPISGHATLYWYQQILGQGPKLLIQFQNNGVVDDSQLPKDRFSAERLKGVDSTLKIQPAKLEDSAVYLCASSDSSSSYEQYFGPGTRLTVT.

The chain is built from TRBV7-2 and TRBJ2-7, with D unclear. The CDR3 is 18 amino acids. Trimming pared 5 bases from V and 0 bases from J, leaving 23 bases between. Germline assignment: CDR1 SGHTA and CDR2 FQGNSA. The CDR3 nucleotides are TGTGCCAGCAGCCCCGGAGTCCTAGATTCATTAGGCTCCTACGAGCAGTACTTC. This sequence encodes CASSPGVLDSLGSYEQYF.

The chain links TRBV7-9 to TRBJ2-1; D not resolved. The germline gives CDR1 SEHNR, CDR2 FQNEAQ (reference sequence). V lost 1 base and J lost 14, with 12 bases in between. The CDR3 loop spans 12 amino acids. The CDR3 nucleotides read TGTGCCAGCAGCTTAGGGGTAAGAGAGGAGTTCTTC. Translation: CASSLGVREEFF.

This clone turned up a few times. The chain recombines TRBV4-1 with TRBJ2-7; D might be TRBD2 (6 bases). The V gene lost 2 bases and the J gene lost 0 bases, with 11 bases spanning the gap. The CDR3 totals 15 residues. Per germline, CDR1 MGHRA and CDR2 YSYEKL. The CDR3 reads CASSQFVGSSYEQYF. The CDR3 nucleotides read TGCGCCAGCAGCCAATTTGTCGGGAGCTCCTACGAGCAGTACTTC.